Described below is a single TCR beta chain sequence and its context. The source of the sample is a study of blood T cell repertoires in COVID-19. Some clones are missing from TCRdb's copy, which holds only in-frame ones; the method was immunoSEQ multiplex PCR. The sample includes 65,000 to 90,000 clones, approximately 80% seen only once; the top ten take 4.8%. The V gene end was trimmed by 0 bases and the J gene end by 5 bases; junction bases not matched to a gene: 7. CDR1 is SGDLS and CDR2 is YYNGEE in the germline V gene. CDR3 length: 16 amino acids. The specimen was peripheral blood. The chain links TRBV9 to TRBJ2-2; 7 positions match TRBD2. The TCR sequence derives from a woman at least 80 years old with active or convalescent COVID-19. CDR3 protein: CASSVVSSGYTGELFF. Written as DNA, the CDR3 is TGTGCCAGCAGCGTAGTGTCTAGCGGATATACCGGGGAGCTGTTTTTT.